The text below deals with one TCR beta chain. Its target is not known. Trimming removed 5 bases from V and 2 bases from J, with 13 bases in between. The length of the CDR3 is 14 residues. Germline V gene data show CDR1 as MDHEN and CDR2 as SYDVKM. Repertoires were generated with immunoSEQ multiplex PCR, while TCRdb's copy carries only in-frame clones and drops some. The sample records about 1 million clones, around 75% being singletons. The data are from a study of shared clonotypes between healthy human individuals. Findings and limits, study-wide: A reduction in generation probabilities was seen for non-shared clonotypes relative to those shared by all four donors. Clonotype sharing among donors likely depends on sequencing depth.

The clonotype comes from a man younger than 35 in good health. Input material: memory CD4+ T cells sorted from blood. Subset of the sample: CD45RA-negative fraction. The V and J genes are TRBV28 and TRBJ2-7; weak D call: TRBD2 (5 bases). CDR3 in DNA: TGTGCCAGCAGTAGGAGCGGCCCCCCCTACGAGCAGTACTTC. It translates to CASSRSGPPYEQYF.